This paragraph reports one TCR beta chain. This record belongs to a study of beta chain features in type 1 diabetes. Every bit of the isolated RNA underwent reverse transcription, so sequencing read expressed TCRB transcripts. Here immunoSEQ multiplex PCR was the method, and the copy in TCRdb shows in-frame clones only, minus some. This table has hundreds of thousands of clones, 25% to 35% appearing once. Germline CDR1 reads LNHNV; CDR2 reads YYDKDF (reference sequence). Trimming left V 0 bases short and J 2 bases short, with 10 bases between. The CDR3 sequence is 15 residues long. V and J are TRBV15 and TRBJ2-5; no firm D call. Sequencing used naive CD4+ T cells from blood. This TCR came from a young man in good health. DNA of the CDR3: TGTGCCACCAGCAGAGATAGGAGCCCACAAGAGACCCAGTACTTC. This encodes CATSRDRSPQETQYF. Full variable domain (missing parts from reference TRBV15 and TRBJ2-5): DAMVIQNPRYQVTQFGKPVTLSCSQTLNHNVMYWYQQKSSQAPKLLFHYYDKDFNNEADTPDNFQSRRPNTSFCFLDIRSPGLGDTAMYLCATSRDRSPQETQYFGPGTRLLVL.